These 13 T cell receptor beta chains share one sample of origin, sequenced in a study of blood T cells in healthy people across ages. Then a second PCR, running roughly 7 to 11 cycles, was carried out with a sample-barcoded 5' primer and a J-beta primer mix. TCRdb re-called the 5' RACE reads through MiXCR, storing one row per CDR3 protein. In the table there are fewer than 1,200,000 distinct CDR3 sequences, 20% to 25% of which are singletons. The same sample was also used in a study of T cells of mothers and their children.

Sequencing was performed on blood. The receptors here all came from a girl aged 2 to 10 in good health.

This rearrangement joins TRBV25-1 to TRBJ1-2; 9 bases are a match to TRBD1. V was clipped by 1 base and J by 3 bases; unmatched bases: 0. Per the germline V gene, CDR1 is MGHDK and CDR2 is SYGVNS. The CDR3 has 14 amino acids. The CDR3 loop reads CASSEWDRDYGYTF. The CDR3 DNA reads TGTGCCAGCAGTGAATGGGACAGGGACTATGGCTACACCTTC.

This chain links TRBV7-2 with TRBJ1-2; possibly TRBD1 for D (5 bases). CDR1 SGHTA and CDR2 FQGNSA come from the germline V gene. The CDR3 contains 14 residues. Trimming removed 8 bases at V and 2 bases at J, with 15 bases between. As DNA, the CDR3 is TGTGCCAGCGGCAACCCGGGACGGAACTATGGCTACACCTTC. Translated, it gives CASGNPGRNYGYTF. Together with reference TRBV7-2 and TRBJ1-2, the CDR3 gives the full variable domain: GAGVSQSPSNKVTEKGKDVELRCDPISGHTALYWYRQSLGQGLEFLIYFQGNSAPDKSGLPSDRFSAERTGGSVSTLTIQRTQQEDSAVYLCASGNPGRNYGYTFGSGTRLTVV.

The gene calls are TRBV27 and TRBJ2-3; no definite D call. Germline CDR1 MNHEY, CDR2 SMNVEV (reference sequence). V was shortened by 4 bases and J by 8 bases, with 7 bases between the two germline ends. The CDR3 totals 11 residues. The CDR3 region has the DNA TGTGCCAGCAGTTCCTATAGTACGCAGTATTTT. Its protein product is CASSSYSTQYF.

The chain recombines TRBV10-3 with TRBJ2-3; D is ambiguous. Deletions cut 3 bases from V and 2 bases from J, with 6 bases between. The CDR3 sequence is 13 residues long. Per germline, CDR1 ENHRY and CDR2 SYGVKD. The DNA for the CDR3 is TGTGCCATCAGTGACGATGTCACAGATACGCAGTATTTT. Protein product: CAISDDVTDTQYF.

In this sample, this clonotype turned up a few times. CDR3 DNA sequence: TGTGCCAGCAGTCCTCGAGGACTAGCGGGAGTGGAGCAGTTCTTC. It codes for CASSPRGLAGVEQFF. The chain couples TRBV6-5 to TRBJ2-1, with 13 bases that match TRBD2. CDR3 size: 15 residues. The V gene end was trimmed by 5 bases and the J gene end by 10 bases; junction bases not matched to a gene: 8. Germline-derived CDR1 and CDR2 are MNHEY and SVGAGI.

The CDR3 DNA reads TGTGCCAGCAGTTCCCCGGTAGCGGGAGCGCGCAATGAGCAGTTCTTC. Its protein product is CASSSPVAGARNEQFF. The chain recombines TRBV28 with TRBJ2-5; 9 nucleotides match TRBD2. The J call may be in error: the DNA end matches TRBJ2-1 better. CDR3 length: 16 residues. Germline-derived CDR1 and CDR2 are MDHEN and SYDVKM.

This chain uses TRBV7-8 with TRBJ1-1; D not resolved. Germline V lookup: CDR1 SGHVS, CDR2 FQNEAQ. Between the trimmed V and J ends, which lost 1 base and 2 bases, there was a span of 8 bases. CDR3 size: 14 residues. The CDR3 spells CASSLVSKNTEAFF. The CDR3, as DNA: TGTGCCAGCAGCTTAGTTTCCAAAAACACTGAAGCTTTCTTT.

The rearrangement joins TRBV7-2 to TRBJ2-7; the D gene could be TRBD1 or TRBD2 (6 bases each). The J call may be faulty, since TRBJ2-5 better matches the DNA end. The V gene's germline CDR1 is SGHTA and CDR2 FQGNSA. CDR3 length equals 15 residues. Written as DNA, the CDR3 is TGTGCCAGCAGCTTGGTCAGGGGAGGCCAAGAGACCCAGTACTTC. It is translated as CASSLVRGGQETQYF.

This clonotype has at least ten counts. The gene calls are TRBV6-5 and TRBJ2-1; TRBD2 matches at 10 bases. CDR1 MNHEY and CDR2 SVGAGI come from the germline V gene. The trim removed 4 bases at V and 6 bases at J, leaving 3 bases unmatched. CDR3 length equals 14 residues. The CDR3 here is CASSSLAGANEQFF. The CDR3 coding sequence is TGTGCCAGCAGTTCCCTAGCGGGGGCCAATGAGCAGTTCTTC.

This clonotype has a handful of counts. V is TRBV24-1 and J is TRBJ2-1; 10 nucleotides match TRBD2. The CDR3 length is 16 residues. Trimming cost V 0 bases and J 7 bases; bases outside gene matches: 5. Per the germline V gene, CDR1 is KGHDR and CDR2 is SFDVKD. In DNA form, the CDR3 reads TGTGCCACCAGTGATTTGAATAGCGGGGGGTCGAATGAGCAGTTCTTC. Protein sequence: CATSDLNSGGSNEQFF.

The chain links TRBV9 to TRBJ1-5; tentative D call: TRBD1 (6 bases). Per germline, CDR1 SGDLS and CDR2 YYNGEE. The CDR3 is 13 amino acids. V lost 0 bases and J 6 bases, leaving 7 bases between the germline ends. CDR3 sequence reads: CASSVEGGQPQHF. The CDR3 nucleotides read TGTGCCAGCAGCGTAGAGGGGGGTCAGCCCCAGCATTTT.

This clonotype turned up a few times. This chain uses TRBV20-1 with TRBJ2-3; 8 bases line up with TRBD2. CDR3 size: 17 residues. CDR1 is DFQATT, CDR2 SNEGSKA, per germline (reference sequence). The trim removed 6 bases at V and 5 bases at J, leaving 19 bases unmatched. The CDR3 is CSAKRVREGPFGDTQYF. The CDR3 region has the DNA TGCAGTGCCAAACGGGTACGGGAGGGCCCTTTTGGAGATACGCAGTATTTT.

The genes are TRBV6-2 or TRBV6-3 and TRBJ2-7, with 10 bases matching TRBD2. V shed 6 bases, J shed 1 base, and the junction held 9 bases outside the gene matches. The CDR3 is 16 residues long. Looked up from germline, CDR1 is MNHEY and CDR2 is SVGEGT. This CDR3 reads CASSLYLAGVSYEQYF. The CDR3 DNA reads TGTGCCAGCAGCCTGTATCTAGCGGGGGTTTCCTACGAGCAGTACTTC.